The clone carrying this T cell receptor beta chain appeared a few times. One base away lies a much larger clone, so this may be a sequencing read error. Investigators profiled TCR beta VDJ and CDR3 from genomic DNA template. TCRdb re-called the reads through MiXCR, storing one row per CDR3 protein. The data show about 180,000 distinct CDR3 sequences, 40% to 55% seen once. This CDR3 spans 17 amino acids. The germline V gene encodes CDR1 DFQATT and CDR2 SNEGSKA (reference sequence). Between the trimmed V and J ends, which lost 3 bases and 0 bases, there was a span of 15 bases. This sample is part of a study of CD8+CD57+ T cells in acquired aplastic anemia. For the study at large: Sorting CD4+ and CD8+ cells gave DNA averaging 3.2 ug.

The source of this sequence is a human donor in good health. The sample taken for sequencing was sorted CD4+, CD8+, or CD8+CD57+ T cells (not recorded which) from PBMCs. This rearrangement joins TRBV20-1 to TRBJ1-6; D not resolved. CDR3 protein: CSARRSAGSSYNSPLHF. In DNA form, the CDR3 reads TGCAGTGCTAGGAGGTCGGCGGGCAGCTCCTATAATTCACCCCTCCACTTT.